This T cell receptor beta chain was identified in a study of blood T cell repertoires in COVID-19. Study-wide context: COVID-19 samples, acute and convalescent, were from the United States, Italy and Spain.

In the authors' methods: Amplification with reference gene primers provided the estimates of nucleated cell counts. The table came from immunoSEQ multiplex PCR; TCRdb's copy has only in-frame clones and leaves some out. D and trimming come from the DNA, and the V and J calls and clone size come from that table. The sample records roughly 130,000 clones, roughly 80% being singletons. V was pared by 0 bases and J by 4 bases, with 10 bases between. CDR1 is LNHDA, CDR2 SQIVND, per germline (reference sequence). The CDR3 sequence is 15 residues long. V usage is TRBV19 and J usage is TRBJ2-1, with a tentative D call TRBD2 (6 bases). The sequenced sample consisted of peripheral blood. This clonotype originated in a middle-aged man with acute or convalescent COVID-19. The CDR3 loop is CASSIDTGAYNEQFF. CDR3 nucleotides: TGTGCCAGTAGTATAGATACGGGAGCTTACAATGAGCAGTTCTTC.